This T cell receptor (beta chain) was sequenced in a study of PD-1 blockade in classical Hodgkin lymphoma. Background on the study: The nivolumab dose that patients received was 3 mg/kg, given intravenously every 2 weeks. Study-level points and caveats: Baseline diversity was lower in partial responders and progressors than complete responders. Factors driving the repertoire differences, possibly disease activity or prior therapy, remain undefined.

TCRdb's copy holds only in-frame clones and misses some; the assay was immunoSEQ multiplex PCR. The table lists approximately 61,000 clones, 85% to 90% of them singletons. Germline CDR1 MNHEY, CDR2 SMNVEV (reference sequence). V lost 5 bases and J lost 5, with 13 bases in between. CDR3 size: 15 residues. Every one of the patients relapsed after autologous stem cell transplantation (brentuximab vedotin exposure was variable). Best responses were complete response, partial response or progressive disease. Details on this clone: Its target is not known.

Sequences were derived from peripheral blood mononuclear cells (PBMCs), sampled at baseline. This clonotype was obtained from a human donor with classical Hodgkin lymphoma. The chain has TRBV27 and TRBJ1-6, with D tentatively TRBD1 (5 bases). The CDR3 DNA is TGTGCCAGCAGTCGGGACGGGTATAATAATTCACCCCTCCACTTT. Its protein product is CASSRDGYNNSPLHF.